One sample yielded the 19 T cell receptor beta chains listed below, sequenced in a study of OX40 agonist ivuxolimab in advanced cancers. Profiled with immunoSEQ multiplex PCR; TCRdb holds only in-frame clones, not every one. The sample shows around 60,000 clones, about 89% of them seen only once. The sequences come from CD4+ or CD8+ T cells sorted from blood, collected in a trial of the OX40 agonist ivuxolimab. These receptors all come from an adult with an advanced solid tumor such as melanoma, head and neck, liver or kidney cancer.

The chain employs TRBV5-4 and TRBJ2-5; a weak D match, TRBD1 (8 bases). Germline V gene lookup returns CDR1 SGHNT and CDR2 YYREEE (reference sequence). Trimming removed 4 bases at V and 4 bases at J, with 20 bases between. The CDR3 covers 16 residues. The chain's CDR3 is CASSPTGGAKGETQYF. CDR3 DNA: TGTGCCAGCAGCCCCACAGGGGGGGCTAAGGGAGAGACCCAGTACTTC. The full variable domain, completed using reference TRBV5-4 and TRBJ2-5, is ETGVTQSPTHLIKTRGQQVTLRCSSQSGHNTVSWYQQALGQGPQFIFQYYREEENGRGNFPPRFSGLQFPNYSSELNVNALELDDSALYLCASSPTGGAKGETQYFGPGTRLLVL.

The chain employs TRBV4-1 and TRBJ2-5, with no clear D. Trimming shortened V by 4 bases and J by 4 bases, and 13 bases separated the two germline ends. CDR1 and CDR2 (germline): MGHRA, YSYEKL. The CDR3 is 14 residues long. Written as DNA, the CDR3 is TGCGCCAGCAGCCTACGACTGCGCCGAGAGACCCAGTACTTC. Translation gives CASSLRLRRETQYF.

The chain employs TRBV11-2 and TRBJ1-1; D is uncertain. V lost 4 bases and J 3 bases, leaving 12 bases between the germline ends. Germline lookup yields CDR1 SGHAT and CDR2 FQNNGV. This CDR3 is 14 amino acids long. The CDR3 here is CASSSPNSYTEAFF. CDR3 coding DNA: TGTGCCAGCAGCTCCCCAAACTCATACACTGAAGCTTTCTTT.

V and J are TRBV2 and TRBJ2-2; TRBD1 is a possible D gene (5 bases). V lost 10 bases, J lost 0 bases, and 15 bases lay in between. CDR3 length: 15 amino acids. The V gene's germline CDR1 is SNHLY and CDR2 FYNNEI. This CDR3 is CAIRRGSANTGELFF. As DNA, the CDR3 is TGTGCCATCCGTAGGGGCAGCGCGAACACCGGGGAGCTGTTTTTT.

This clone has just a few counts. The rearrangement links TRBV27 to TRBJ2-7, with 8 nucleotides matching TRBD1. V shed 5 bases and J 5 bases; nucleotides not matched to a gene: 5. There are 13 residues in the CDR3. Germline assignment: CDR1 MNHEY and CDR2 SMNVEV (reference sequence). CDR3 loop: CASSPMTGDEQYF. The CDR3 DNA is TGTGCCAGCAGTCCCATGACAGGGGACGAGCAGTACTTC.

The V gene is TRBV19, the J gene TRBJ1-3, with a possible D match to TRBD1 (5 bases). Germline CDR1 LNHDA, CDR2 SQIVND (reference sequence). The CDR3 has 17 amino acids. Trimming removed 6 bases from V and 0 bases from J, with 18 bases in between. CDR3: CASRPARRGGSGNTIYF. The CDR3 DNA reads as TGTGCCAGTAGGCCTGCCCGCCGGGGGGGCTCTGGAAACACCATATATTTT.

The CDR3 nucleotides are TGTGCCAGCAGCTTAGCGCATGGGACCTACGAGCAGTACTTC. Protein: CASSLAHGTYEQYF. This chain joins TRBV7-2 and TRBJ2-7, with D unclear. The ends were cut back, 0 bases at V and 2 bases at J, with 8 bases in the middle. This CDR3 contains 14 residues. CDR1 is SGHTA, CDR2 FQGNSA, per germline.

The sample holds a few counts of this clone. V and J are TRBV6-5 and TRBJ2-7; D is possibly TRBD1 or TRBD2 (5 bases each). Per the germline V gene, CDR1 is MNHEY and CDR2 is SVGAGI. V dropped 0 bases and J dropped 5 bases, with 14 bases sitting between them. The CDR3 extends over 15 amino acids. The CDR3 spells CASSYSKGERHEQYF. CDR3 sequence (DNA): TGTGCCAGCAGTTACTCGAAAGGGGAGAGGCACGAGCAGTACTTC.

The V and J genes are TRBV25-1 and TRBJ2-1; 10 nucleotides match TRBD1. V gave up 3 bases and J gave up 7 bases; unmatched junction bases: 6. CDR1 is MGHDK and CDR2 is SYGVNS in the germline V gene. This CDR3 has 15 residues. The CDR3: CASSEGTGVLNEQFF. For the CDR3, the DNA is TGTGCCAGCAGTGAGGGGACAGGGGTACTAAATGAGCAGTTCTTC.

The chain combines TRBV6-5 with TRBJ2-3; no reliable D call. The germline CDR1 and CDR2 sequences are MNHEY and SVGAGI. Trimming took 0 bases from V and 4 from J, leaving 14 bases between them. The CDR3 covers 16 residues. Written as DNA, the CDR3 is TGTGCCAGCAGTTACTCGAGAGCGTTGAGTCCAGATACGCAGTATTTT. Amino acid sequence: CASSYSRALSPDTQYF.

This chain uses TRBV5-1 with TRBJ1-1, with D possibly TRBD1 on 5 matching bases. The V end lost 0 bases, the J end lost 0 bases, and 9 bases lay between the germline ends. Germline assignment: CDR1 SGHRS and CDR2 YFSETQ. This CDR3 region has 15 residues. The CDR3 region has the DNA TGCGCCAGCAGCTTGGTAGGGGTGGTGAACACTGAAGCTTTCTTT. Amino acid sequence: CASSLVGVVNTEAFF.

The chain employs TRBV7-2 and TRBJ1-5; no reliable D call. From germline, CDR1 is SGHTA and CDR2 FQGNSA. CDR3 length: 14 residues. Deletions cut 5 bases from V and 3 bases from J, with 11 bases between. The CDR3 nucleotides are TGTGCCAGCAGCCCCGATTCATCCAATCAGCCCCAGCATTTT. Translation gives CASSPDSSNQPQHF.

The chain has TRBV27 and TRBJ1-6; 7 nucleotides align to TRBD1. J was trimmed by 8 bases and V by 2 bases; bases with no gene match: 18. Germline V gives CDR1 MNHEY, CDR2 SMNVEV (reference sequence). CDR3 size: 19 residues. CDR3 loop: CASSLKRWRGRSSDSPLHF. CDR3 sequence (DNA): TGTGCCAGCAGTTTAAAGAGGTGGAGGGGGCGGAGTTCGGATTCACCCCTCCACTTT.

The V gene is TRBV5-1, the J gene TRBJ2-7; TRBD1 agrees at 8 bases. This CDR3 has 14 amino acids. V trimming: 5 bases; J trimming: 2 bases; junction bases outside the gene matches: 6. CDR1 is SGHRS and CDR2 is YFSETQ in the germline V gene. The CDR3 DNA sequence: TGCGCCAGCAGAGAACAGGGGGACGCCTACGAGCAGTACTTC. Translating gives CASREQGDAYEQYF. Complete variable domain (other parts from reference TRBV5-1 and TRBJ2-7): KAGVTQTPRYLIKTRGQQVTLSCSPISGHRSVSWYQQTPGQGLQFLFEYFSETQRNKGNFPGRFSGRQFSNSRSEMNVSTLELGDSALYLCASREQGDAYEQYFGPGTRLTVT.

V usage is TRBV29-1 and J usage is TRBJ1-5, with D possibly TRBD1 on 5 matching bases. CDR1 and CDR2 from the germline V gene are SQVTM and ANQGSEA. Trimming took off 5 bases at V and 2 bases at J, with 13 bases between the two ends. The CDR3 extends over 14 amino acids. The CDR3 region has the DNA TGCAGCGTTTTGTTCCAGGGTCGCAATCAGCCCCAGCATTTT. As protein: CSVLFQGRNQPQHF.

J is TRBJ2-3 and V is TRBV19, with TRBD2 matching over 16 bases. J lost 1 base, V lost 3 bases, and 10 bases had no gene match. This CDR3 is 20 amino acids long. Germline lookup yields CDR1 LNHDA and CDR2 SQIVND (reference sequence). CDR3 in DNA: TGTGCCAGTAGTATGGGAGCCCCCGGGACTAGCGGGAGGGGCACAGATACGCAGTATTTT. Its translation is CASSMGAPGTSGRGTDTQYF.

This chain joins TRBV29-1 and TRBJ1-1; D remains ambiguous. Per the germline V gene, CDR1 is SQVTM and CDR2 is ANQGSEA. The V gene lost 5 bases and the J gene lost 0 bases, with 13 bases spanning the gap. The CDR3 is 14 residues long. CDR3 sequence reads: CSVKTRPMNTEAFF. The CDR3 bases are TGCAGCGTTAAAACCCGTCCCATGAACACTGAAGCTTTCTTT.

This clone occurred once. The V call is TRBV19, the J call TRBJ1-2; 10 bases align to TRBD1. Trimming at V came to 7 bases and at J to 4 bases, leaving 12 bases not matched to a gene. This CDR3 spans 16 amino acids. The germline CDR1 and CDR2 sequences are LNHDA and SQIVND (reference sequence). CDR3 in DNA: TGTGCCAGTACCCCGGGACAGGGGCCAGCTAGCTATGGCTACACCTTC. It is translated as CASTPGQGPASYGYTF.

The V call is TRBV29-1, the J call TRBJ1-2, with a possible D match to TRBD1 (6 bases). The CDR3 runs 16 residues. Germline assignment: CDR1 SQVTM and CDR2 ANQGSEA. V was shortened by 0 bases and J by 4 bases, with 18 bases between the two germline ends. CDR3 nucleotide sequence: TGCAGCGTTGAAGATTTAGGGGGAGGGGATGGCTATGGCTACACCTTC. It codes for CSVEDLGGGDGYGYTF.